This T cell receptor beta chain was profiled in a study of molecular identifiers for immune sequencing clone quantification. This clonotype came up a few times. Its specificity is not known. Naive CD8 T cells were sorted as CD8+CD4-CCR7+CD45RA+. With listed TCR primers and previously described methods, bulk TCR libraries were prepared. MiXCR was run by TCRdb on the PCR reads, yielding one entry per CDR3 protein. Of about 630,000 distinct CDR3 sequences in the sample, about 25% were seen once. Findings and limits, study-wide: The study reportedly detected spiked Jurkat TCR RNA from one cell among around 970,000 naive cells.

The germline V gene encodes CDR1 LNHDA and CDR2 SQIVND (reference sequence). This CDR3 is built from 15 residues. Trimming at V came to 5 bases and at J to 3 bases, leaving 6 bases not matched to a gene. The chain joins TRBV19 to TRBJ1-4; 7 bases agree with TRBD1. The sequence was obtained from a human donor in good health. Some libraries in this study had Jurkat cell RNA spiked in. Specimen: naive CD8+ T cells from blood, with Jurkat cell RNA spiked in. The subset denotes: FACS-sorted CD8+CD4-CCR7+CD45RA+ naive T cells. CDR3 in amino acids: CASSVGGQSNEKLFF. The CDR3 nucleotides read TGTGCCAGTAGTGTTGGGGGACAGTCTAATGAAAAACTGTTTTTT.